The 4 T cell receptor beta chains below come from one sample, sequenced in a study of human T cells and chemical hapten exposure. Each CDR3 protein gets one entry after TCRdb re-called the RACE reads with MiXCR. The table records about 82,000 distinct CDR3 sequences, around 7% of them present only once. Indicated time point: patch test 2, 6 weeks after DPC sensitization. Treatment denoted: therapeutic diphenylcyclopropenone sensitization with weekly scalp DPC. The source was whole blood, collected in connection with sensitization to the hapten diphenylcyclopropenone (DPC). The receptors were gathered from a woman younger than 45 with alopecia areata. Some clones in this sample may be carry-over from other donors' samples.

This clonotype showed up many times. This sequence joins TRBV3-1 and TRBJ1-1; tentative D call: TRBD1 (5 bases). The germline gives CDR1 LGHDT, CDR2 YNNKEL (reference sequence). Trimming shortened V by 1 base and J by 4 bases, and 13 bases separated the two germline ends. The CDR3 is 15 amino acids. The CDR3 reads CASSQGSRVSTEAFF. The CDR3 nucleotides read TGTGCCAGCAGCCAAGGGTCCAGGGTATCCACTGAAGCTTTCTTT.

In this sample, this clonotype turned up many times. The gene calls are TRBV12-3 or TRBV12-4 and TRBJ2-1, with 12 bases fitting TRBD2. J gave up 9 bases and V 6 bases, and 9 bases lay outside the gene matches. The CDR3 totals 15 residues. CDR3 DNA: TGTGCCAGCAGCCGAGCTAGCGGGGGGGCGGGTGAGCAGTTCTTC. Its translation is CASSRASGGAGEQFF.

This clonotype was counted many times. The J gene is TRBJ2-5, the V gene TRBV6-2 or TRBV6-3; a weak D match, TRBD1 (7 bases). The CDR3 totals 14 residues. Trimming cost V 5 bases and J 2 bases, with 12 bases left between them. The germline V gene has CDR1 MNHEY and CDR2 SVGEGT. The CDR3: CASSQQGTQETQYF. Here the CDR3 DNA reads TGTGCCAGCAGTCAACAGGGGACTCAAGAGACCCAGTACTTC.

Notes on this clonotype: A read error may explain this, as a much larger clone is one base away. The J gene is TRBJ1-2, the V gene TRBV29-1; D gene uncertain. Trimming took 5 bases from V and 6 from J, leaving 19 bases between them. The CDR3 consists of 14 residues. Per germline, CDR1 SQVTM and CDR2 ANQGSEA. CDR3 amino acids: CSVPYGQSGHGYTF. CDR3 DNA sequence: TGCAGCGTTCCCTACGGGCAGAGTGGTCATGGCTACACCTTC. Full variable domain (rest looked up from reference TRBV29-1 and TRBJ1-2): SAVISQKPSRDICQRGTSLTIQCQVDSQVTMMFWYRQQPGQSLTLIATANQGSEATYESGFVIDKFPISRPNLTFSTLTVSNMSPEDSSIYLCSVPYGQSGHGYTFGSGTRLTVV.